A selection of T cell receptor beta chains follows, all from one sample in a study of response to subunit inactivated influenza vaccine. TCRdb re-called the RT-PCR reads through MiXCR, storing one row per CDR3 protein. Among 700,000 to 900,000 distinct CDR3 sequences listed, less than 25% were seen once. Specimen: PBMCs from blood, collected 5 days after vaccination. These receptors all come from a man aged 50 to 59 who received an inactivated influenza vaccine. Each CDR3 is given with its conserved first and last residue. A D gene is named only where the DNA matches it firmly. Clone size is stated in some rows and not others, as once, few, many or a class when expanded.

CDR3 protein: CSASQGTEAFF
CDR3 DNA: TGCAGTGCTAGCCAGGGTACTGAAGCTTTCTTT
J gene: TRBJ1-1
V gene: TRBV20-1
D gene: .
clone size: .
CDR3 length: 11

CDR3 protein: CASSLLAGAVLNEQFF
CDR3 DNA: TGTGCCAGCAGTTTATTAGCGGGAGCGGTGTTGAATGAGCAGTTCTTC
J gene: TRBJ2-1
V gene: TRBV28
D gene: TRBD2
clone size: .
CDR3 length: 16

CDR3 protein: CASRGTVYNEQFF
CDR3 DNA: TGTGCCAGTCGCGGGACAGTCTACAATGAGCAGTTCTTC
J gene: TRBJ2-1
V gene: TRBV2
D gene: .
clone size: many
CDR3 length: 13

CDR3 protein: CASSFGRGQGRSEAFF
CDR3 DNA: TGTGCCAGCAGCTTTGGAAGAGGACAGGGGAGGTCTGAAGCTTTCTTT
J gene: TRBJ1-1
V gene: TRBV7-9
D gene: TRBD1
clone size: few
CDR3 length: 16

CDR3 protein: CASSPGGNGYEQYF
CDR3 DNA: TGTGCCAGCAGCCCCGGCGGGAACGGCTACGAGCAGTACTTC
J gene: TRBJ2-7
V gene: TRBV9
D gene: .
clone size: .
CDR3 length: 14

CDR3 protein: CASSIGQGSGSPLHF
CDR3 DNA: TGTGCCAGCAGCATCGGACAGGGTTCGGGTTCACCCCTCCACTTT
J gene: TRBJ1-6
V gene: TRBV6-1
D gene: TRBD1
clone size: few
CDR3 length: 15

CDR3 protein: CASSDRQGLLAQYF
CDR3 DNA: TGTGCCAGCAGCGACAGACAGGGGCTGTTGGCGCAGTACTTC
J gene: TRBJ2-7
V gene: TRBV11-2
D gene: TRBD1
clone size: few
CDR3 length: 14

CDR3 protein: CATGPMAPYNEQFF
CDR3 DNA: TGTGCCACAGGCCCGATGGCACCCTACAATGAGCAGTTCTTC
J gene: TRBJ2-1
V gene: TRBV24-1
D gene: .
clone size: .
CDR3 length: 14

CDR3 protein: CAIATRDRDSYEQYF
CDR3 DNA: TGTGCCATTGCGACGCGGGACAGGGATTCCTACGAGCAGTACTTC
J gene: TRBJ2-7
V gene: TRBV10-3
D gene: TRBD1
clone size: few
CDR3 length: 15

CDR3 protein: CASSLTEAYEQYF
CDR3 DNA: TGTGCCAGCAGCCTTACTGAAGCCTACGAGCAGTACTTC
J gene: TRBJ2-7
V gene: TRBV5-5
D gene: .
clone size: .
CDR3 length: 13

CDR3 protein: CASSDASASGNTGELFF
CDR3 DNA: TGCGCCAGCAGTGACGCCTCGGCTAGCGGAAACACCGGGGAGCTGTTTTTT
J gene: TRBJ2-2
V gene: TRBV10-1
D gene: TRBD2
clone size: .
CDR3 length: 17

CDR3 protein: CASSREGGANYGYTF
CDR3 DNA: TGTGCCAGCAGCCGAGAGGGGGGGGCAAACTATGGCTACACCTTC
J gene: TRBJ1-2
V gene: TRBV2
D gene: .
clone size: few
CDR3 length: 15

CDR3 protein: CAINLAGVAYEQYF
CDR3 DNA: TGTGCCATCAACTTAGCGGGAGTCGCATACGAGCAGTACTTC
J gene: TRBJ2-7
V gene: TRBV10-3
D gene: TRBD2
clone size: .
CDR3 length: 14

CDR3 protein: CSASAQFSYNEQFF
CDR3 DNA: TGCAGTGCTAGCGCGCAGTTCTCCTACAATGAGCAGTTCTTC
J gene: TRBJ2-1
V gene: TRBV20-1
D gene: .
clone size: many
CDR3 length: 14

CDR3 protein: CASSGTSGNQPQHF
CDR3 DNA: TGTGCCAGCAGCGGGACGTCGGGCAATCAGCCCCAGCATTTT
J gene: TRBJ1-5
V gene: TRBV2
D gene: .
clone size: .
CDR3 length: 14

CDR3 protein: CASSLTTGTEAFF
CDR3 DNA: TGTGCCAGCAGCCTCACCACGGGCACTGAAGCTTTCTTT
J gene: TRBJ1-1
V gene: TRBV12-3/TRBV12-4
D gene: .
clone size: few
CDR3 length: 13

CDR3 protein: CATSRDLKKGSPLHF
CDR3 DNA: TGTGCCACCAGCAGAGATCTTAAAAAGGGATCACCCCTCCACTTT
J gene: TRBJ1-6
V gene: TRBV15
D gene: .
clone size: .
CDR3 length: 15

CDR3 protein: CASSFGFMNTEAFF
CDR3 DNA: TGTGCCAGCAGCTTCGGTTTCATGAACACTGAAGCTTTCTTT
J gene: TRBJ1-1
V gene: TRBV7-2
D gene: .
clone size: .
CDR3 length: 14

CDR3 protein: CASRRKGAPMEETQYF
CDR3 DNA: TGTGCCAGCAGACGTAAGGGGGCGCCCATGGAGGAGACCCAGTACTTC
J gene: TRBJ2-5
V gene: TRBV12-3/TRBV12-4
D gene: TRBD1
clone size: few
CDR3 length: 16

CDR3 protein: CSALGQDRTDTQYF
CDR3 DNA: TGCAGTGCTTTGGGCCAGGACCGCACAGATACGCAGTATTTT
J gene: TRBJ2-3
V gene: TRBV20-1
D gene: .
clone size: .
CDR3 length: 14

CDR3 protein: CAATGLADTQYF
CDR3 DNA: TGTGCCGCGACCGGGTTGGCAGATACGCAGTATTTT
J gene: TRBJ2-3
V gene: TRBV6-6
D gene: .
clone size: .
CDR3 length: 12

CDR3 protein: CASSKAGGPRETQYF
CDR3 DNA: TGTGCCAGCAGTAAAGCAGGGGGGCCCCGAGAGACCCAGTACTTC
J gene: TRBJ2-5
V gene: TRBV9
D gene: .
clone size: .
CDR3 length: 15

CDR3 protein: CASSLREGLNTEAFF
CDR3 DNA: TGTGCCAGCAGCCTCCGGGAAGGACTGAACACTGAAGCTTTCTTT
J gene: TRBJ1-1
V gene: TRBV4-2
D gene: .
clone size: .
CDR3 length: 15

CDR3 protein: CATSATSGRAGEQFF
CDR3 DNA: TGTGCCACCAGTGCGACTAGCGGGAGGGCCGGTGAGCAGTTCTTC
J gene: TRBJ2-1
V gene: TRBV24-1
D gene: TRBD2
clone size: few
CDR3 length: 15